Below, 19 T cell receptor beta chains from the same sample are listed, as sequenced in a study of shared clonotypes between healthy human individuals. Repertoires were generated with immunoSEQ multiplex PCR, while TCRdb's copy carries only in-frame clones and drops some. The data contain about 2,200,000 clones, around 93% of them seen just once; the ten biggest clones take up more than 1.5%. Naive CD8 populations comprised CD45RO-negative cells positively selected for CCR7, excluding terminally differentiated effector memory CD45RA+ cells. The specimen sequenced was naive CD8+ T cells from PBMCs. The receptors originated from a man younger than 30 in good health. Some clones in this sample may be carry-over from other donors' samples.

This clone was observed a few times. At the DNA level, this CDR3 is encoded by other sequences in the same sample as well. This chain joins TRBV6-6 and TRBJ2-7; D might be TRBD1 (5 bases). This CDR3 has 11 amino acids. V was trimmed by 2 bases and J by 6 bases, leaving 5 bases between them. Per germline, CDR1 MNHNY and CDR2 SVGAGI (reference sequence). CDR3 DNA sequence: TGTGCCAGCAGTTACGGGGCCGAGCAGTACTTC. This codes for CASSYGAEQYF.

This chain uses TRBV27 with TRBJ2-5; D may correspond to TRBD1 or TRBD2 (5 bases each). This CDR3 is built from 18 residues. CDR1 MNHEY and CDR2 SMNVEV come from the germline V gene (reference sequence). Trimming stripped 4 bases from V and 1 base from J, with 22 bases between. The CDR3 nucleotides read TGTGCCAGCAGTTCGACTAATACCAGGGTTGTTGGCCAAGAGACCCAGTACTTC. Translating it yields CASSSTNTRVVGQETQYF.

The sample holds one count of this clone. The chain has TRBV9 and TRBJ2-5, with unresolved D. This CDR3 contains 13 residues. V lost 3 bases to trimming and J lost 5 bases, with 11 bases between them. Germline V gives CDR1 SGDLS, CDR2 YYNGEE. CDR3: CASSDHMAETQYF. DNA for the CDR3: TGTGCCAGCAGCGATCATATGGCGGAGACCCAGTACTTC.

In nucleotides, the CDR3 is TGTGCCAGTAGCCTCCGGGCCCGGCGGGAGGAGCAGTTCTTC. The encoded protein is CASSLRARREEQFF. This sequence joins TRBV19 and TRBJ2-1; 7 nucleotides align to TRBD2. The CDR3 length is 14 residues. V gave up 6 bases and J gave up 10 bases; unmatched junction bases: 12. The germline V gene has CDR1 LNHDA and CDR2 SQIVND (reference sequence).

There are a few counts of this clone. The CDR3 sequence is CASSELASYEQYF. CDR3 nucleotide sequence: TGTGCCAGCAGTGAACTAGCCTCCTACGAGCAGTACTTC. This chain uses TRBV2 with TRBJ2-7; weak D call: TRBD2 (5 bases). Germline values: CDR1 SNHLY, CDR2 FYNNEI. V lost 2 bases, J lost 0 bases, and 5 bases lay in between. The CDR3 length is 13 residues.

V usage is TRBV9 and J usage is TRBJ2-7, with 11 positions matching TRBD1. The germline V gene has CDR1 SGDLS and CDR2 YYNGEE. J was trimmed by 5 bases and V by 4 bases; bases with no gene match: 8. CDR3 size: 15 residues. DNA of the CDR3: TGTGCCAGCAGCCCTAGTGGGACAGGGGGGCACGAGCAGTACTTC. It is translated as CASSPSGTGGHEQYF.

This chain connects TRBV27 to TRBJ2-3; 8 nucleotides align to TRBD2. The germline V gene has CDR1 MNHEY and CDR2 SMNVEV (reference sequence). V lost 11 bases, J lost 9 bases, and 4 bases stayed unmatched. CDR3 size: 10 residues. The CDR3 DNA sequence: TGTGCCGCCGGGAGGGAAACGCAGTATTTT. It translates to CAAGRETQYF.

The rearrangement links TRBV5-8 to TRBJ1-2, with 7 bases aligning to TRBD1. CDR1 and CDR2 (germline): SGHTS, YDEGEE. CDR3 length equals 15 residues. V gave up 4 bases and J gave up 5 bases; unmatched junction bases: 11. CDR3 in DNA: TGTGCCAGCAGCCCCCCCCTGGACAGGAATTATGGCTACACCTTC. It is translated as CASSPPLDRNYGYTF. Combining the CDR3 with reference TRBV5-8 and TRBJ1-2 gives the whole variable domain EAGVTQSPTHLIKTRGQQATLRCSPISGHTSVYWYQQALGLGLQFLLWYDEGEERNRGNFPPRFSGRQFPNYSSELNVNALELEDSALYLCASSPPLDRNYGYTFGSGTRLTVV.

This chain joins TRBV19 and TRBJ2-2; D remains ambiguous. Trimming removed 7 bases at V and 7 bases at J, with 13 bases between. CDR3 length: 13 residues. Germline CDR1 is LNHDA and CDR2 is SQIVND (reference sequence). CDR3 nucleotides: TGTGCCAGTACCGTGGGGTTTCTCGGGGAGCTGTTTTTT. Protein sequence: CASTVGFLGELFF.

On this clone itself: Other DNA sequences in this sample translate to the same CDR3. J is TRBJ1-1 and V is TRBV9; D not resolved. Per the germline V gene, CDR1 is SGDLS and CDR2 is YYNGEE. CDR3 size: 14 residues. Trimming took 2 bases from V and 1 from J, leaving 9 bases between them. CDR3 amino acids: CASSVGGENTEAFF. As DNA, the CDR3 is TGTGCCAGCAGCGTTGGCGGGGAGAACACTGAAGCTTTCTTT.

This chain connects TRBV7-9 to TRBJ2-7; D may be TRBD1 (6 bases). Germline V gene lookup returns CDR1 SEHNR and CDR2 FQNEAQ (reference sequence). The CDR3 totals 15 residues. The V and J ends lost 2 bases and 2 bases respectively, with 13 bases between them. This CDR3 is CASSLYTGLTYEQYF. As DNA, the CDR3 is TGTGCCAGCAGCTTATATACAGGGCTGACCTACGAGCAGTACTTC.

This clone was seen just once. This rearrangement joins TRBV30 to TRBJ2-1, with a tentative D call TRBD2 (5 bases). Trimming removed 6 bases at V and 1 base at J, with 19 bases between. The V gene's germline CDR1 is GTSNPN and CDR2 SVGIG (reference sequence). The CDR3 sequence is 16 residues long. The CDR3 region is CACFGRADPSYNEQFF. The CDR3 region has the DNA TGTGCCTGTTTTGGGCGGGCCGATCCTTCCTACAATGAGCAGTTCTTC.

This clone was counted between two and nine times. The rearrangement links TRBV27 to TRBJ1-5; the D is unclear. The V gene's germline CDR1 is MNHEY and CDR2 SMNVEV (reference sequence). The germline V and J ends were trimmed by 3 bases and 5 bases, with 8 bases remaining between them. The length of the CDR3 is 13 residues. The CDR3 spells CASSLRGDQPQHF. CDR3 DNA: TGTGCCAGCAGTTTGCGCGGAGATCAGCCCCAGCATTTT.

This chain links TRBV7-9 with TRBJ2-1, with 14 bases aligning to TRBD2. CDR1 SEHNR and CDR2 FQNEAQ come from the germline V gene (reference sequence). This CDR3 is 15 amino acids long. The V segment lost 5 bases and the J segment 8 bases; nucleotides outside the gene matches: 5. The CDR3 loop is CASSPGLAGEDEQFF. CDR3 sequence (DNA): TGTGCCAGCAGCCCGGGACTAGCGGGAGAGGATGAGCAGTTCTTC.

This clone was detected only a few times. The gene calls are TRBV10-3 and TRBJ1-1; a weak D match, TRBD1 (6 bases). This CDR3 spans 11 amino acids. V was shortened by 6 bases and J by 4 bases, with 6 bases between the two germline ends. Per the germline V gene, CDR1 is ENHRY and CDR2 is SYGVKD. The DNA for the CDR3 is TGTGCCATCAGAGGGGGCACTGAAGCTTTCTTT. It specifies CAIRGGTEAFF.

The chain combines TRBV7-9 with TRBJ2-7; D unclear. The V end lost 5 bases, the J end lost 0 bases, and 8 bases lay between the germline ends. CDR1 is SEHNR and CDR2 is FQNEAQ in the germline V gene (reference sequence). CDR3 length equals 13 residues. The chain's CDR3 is CASSTPRSYEQYF. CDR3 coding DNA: TGTGCCAGCAGCACCCCGCGCTCCTACGAGCAGTACTTC.

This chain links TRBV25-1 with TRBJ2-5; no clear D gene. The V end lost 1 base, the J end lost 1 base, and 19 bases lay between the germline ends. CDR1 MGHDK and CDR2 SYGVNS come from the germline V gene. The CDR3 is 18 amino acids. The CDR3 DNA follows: TGTGCCAGCAGTGAATCTCAGGTCCCGATGAGATTCCAAGAGACCCAGTACTTC. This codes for CASSESQVPMRFQETQYF. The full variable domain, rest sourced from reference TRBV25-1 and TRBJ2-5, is EADIYQTPRYLVIGTGKKITLECSQTMGHDKMYWYQQDPGMELHLIHYSYGVNSTEKGDLSSESTVSRIRTEHFPLTLESARPSHTSQYLCASSESQVPMRFQETQYFGPGTRLLVL.

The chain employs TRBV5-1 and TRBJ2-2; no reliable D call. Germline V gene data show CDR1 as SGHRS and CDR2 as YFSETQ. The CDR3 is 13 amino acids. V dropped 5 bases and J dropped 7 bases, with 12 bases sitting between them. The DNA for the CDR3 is TGCGCCAGCAGTGGGGAAGATAACGGGGAGCTGTTTTTT. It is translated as CASSGEDNGELFF.

The CDR3 is CASRIFHEQFF. CDR3 in DNA: TGTGCCAGCAGGATCTTCCACGAGCAGTTCTTC. The chain links TRBV27 to TRBJ2-1, with unresolved D. Germline CDR1 reads MNHEY; CDR2 reads SMNVEV (reference sequence). The CDR3 totals 11 residues. Trimming stripped 6 bases from V and 10 bases from J, with 10 bases between.